The rows below give T cell receptor beta chains drawn from one sample of a study of post-analysis software for immune sequencing data. TCRdb redid the calling of the PCR reads with MiXCR, one entry per CDR3 protein. The sample lists around 400,000 distinct CDR3 sequences; roughly 35% were seen once. The sequenced sample consisted of blood. Source of these receptors: a girl between 10 and 17 years old with multiple sclerosis. The CDR3 runs from the conserved cysteine through the conserved F or W. A D gene is named only where the DNA matches it firmly. Clone size is not always given. Where it is, it says once, few, many or a class for expanded clones.

d_call: TRBD1; j_call: TRBJ2-7; clone_size: .; v_call: TRBV29-1; cdr3_aa: CSVEGQGETNEQYF; cdr3_nt: TGCAGCGTCGAGGGACAGGGGGAAACAAACGAGCAGTACTTC
d_call: .; j_call: TRBJ2-4; clone_size: few; v_call: TRBV15; cdr3_aa: CATSRDMTKNIQYF; cdr3_nt: TGTGCCACCAGCAGAGACATGACCAAAAACATTCAGTACTTC
d_call: .; j_call: TRBJ1-5; clone_size: .; v_call: TRBV3-1; cdr3_aa: CASSQDHINQPQHF; cdr3_nt: TGTGCCAGCAGCCAAGATCATATTAATCAGCCCCAGCATTTT
d_call: TRBD1; j_call: TRBJ2-1; clone_size: .; v_call: TRBV7-9; cdr3_aa: CASSPGTGAGEQFF; cdr3_nt: TGTGCCAGCAGCCCCGGGACAGGGGCTGGTGAGCAGTTCTTC
d_call: .; j_call: TRBJ2-7; clone_size: .; v_call: TRBV7-2; cdr3_aa: CASSPGLFKREQYF; cdr3_nt: TGTGCCAGCAGCCCCGGGCTATTCAAGAGGGAGCAGTACTTC
d_call: .; j_call: TRBJ2-1; clone_size: few; v_call: TRBV29-1; cdr3_aa: CSGRDGVNEQFF; cdr3_nt: TGCAGCGGCCGGGACGGAGTAAATGAGCAGTTCTTC
d_call: TRBD1; j_call: TRBJ1-1; clone_size: .; v_call: TRBV27; cdr3_aa: CASSLSRYAGGSEAFF; cdr3_nt: TGTGCCAGCAGTTTATCCCGTTATGCAGGGGGCTCTGAAGCTTTCTTT
d_call: .; j_call: TRBJ2-7; clone_size: few; v_call: TRBV4-1; cdr3_aa: CASSQERSSPVDEQYF; cdr3_nt: TGCGCCAGCAGCCAAGAGCGGAGTTCTCCGGTCGACGAGCAGTACTTC
d_call: .; j_call: TRBJ2-1; clone_size: .; v_call: TRBV18; cdr3_aa: CASSLPNEQFF; cdr3_nt: TGTGCCAGCTCACTTCCCAATGAGCAGTTCTTC
d_call: .; j_call: TRBJ2-7; clone_size: few; v_call: TRBV13; cdr3_aa: CASSFGRVPYEQYF; cdr3_nt: TGTGCCAGCAGCTTTGGAAGGGTTCCCTACGAGCAGTACTTC
d_call: .; j_call: TRBJ2-3; clone_size: .; v_call: TRBV11-2; cdr3_aa: CASSSYEGGDTQYF; cdr3_nt: TGTGCCAGCAGCTCCTACGAGGGGGGAGATACGCAGTATTTT
d_call: TRBD1; j_call: TRBJ2-1; clone_size: .; v_call: TRBV28; cdr3_aa: CASSLGDRMDSYNEQFF; cdr3_nt: TGTGCCAGCAGTTTAGGGGACAGGATGGACTCCTACAATGAGCAGTTCTTC
d_call: TRBD1; j_call: TRBJ2-3; clone_size: .; v_call: TRBV20-1; cdr3_aa: CSAGTGTTSTDTQYF; cdr3_nt: TGCAGTGCTGGGACAGGGACCACTAGCACAGATACGCAGTATTTT
d_call: TRBD1; j_call: TRBJ1-2; clone_size: few; v_call: TRBV10-3; cdr3_aa: CAISEQDRGQSYTF; cdr3_nt: TGTGCCATCAGTGAGCAGGACAGGGGGCAGAGCTACACCTTC
d_call: TRBD1; j_call: TRBJ1-1; clone_size: few; v_call: TRBV27; cdr3_aa: CASSSGQLTEAFF; cdr3_nt: TGTGCCAGCAGTTCGGGACAGCTCACTGAAGCTTTCTTT
d_call: TRBD2; j_call: TRBJ2-7; clone_size: few; v_call: TRBV7-9; cdr3_aa: CASSLNLAGFYEQYF; cdr3_nt: TGTGCCAGCAGCTTAAATCTAGCGGGGTTCTACGAGCAGTACTTC
d_call: .; j_call: TRBJ2-2; clone_size: .; v_call: TRBV7-9; cdr3_aa: CASSEGLGRTGELFF; cdr3_nt: TGTGCCAGCTCAGAGGGACTCGGTCGAACCGGGGAGCTGTTTTTT
d_call: TRBD2; j_call: TRBJ2-1; clone_size: .; v_call: TRBV7-9; cdr3_aa: CASTSVRGINEQFF; cdr3_nt: TGTGCCAGCACCTCGGTGCGGGGGATCAATGAGCAGTTCTTC
d_call: .; j_call: TRBJ2-2; clone_size: .; v_call: TRBV7-6; cdr3_aa: CASSPQMNTGELFF; cdr3_nt: TGTGCCAGCAGCCCACAGATGAACACCGGGGAGCTGTTTTTT
d_call: .; j_call: TRBJ2-4; clone_size: .; v_call: TRBV18; cdr3_aa: CAGSPNSQGGKNIQYF; cdr3_nt: TGTGCCGGCTCACCAAACAGTCAGGGTGGCAAAAACATTCAGTACTTC
d_call: TRBD1; j_call: TRBJ2-4; clone_size: .; v_call: TRBV6-1; cdr3_aa: CAIRAGGNIQYF; cdr3_nt: TGTGCCATCAGGGCAGGGGGAAACATTCAGTACTTC
d_call: .; j_call: TRBJ1-5; clone_size: few; v_call: TRBV20-1; cdr3_aa: CSASKNWNQPQHF; cdr3_nt: TGCAGTGCTAGCAAGAATTGGAATCAGCCCCAGCATTTT
d_call: TRBD2; j_call: TRBJ2-1; clone_size: few; v_call: TRBV12-3/TRBV12-4; cdr3_aa: CASTAGTSFYNEQFF; cdr3_nt: TGTGCCAGCACCGCCGGGACTAGCTTCTACAATGAGCAGTTCTTC
d_call: TRBD1; j_call: TRBJ1-2; clone_size: .; v_call: TRBV5-1; cdr3_aa: CASTAGQANYGYTF; cdr3_nt: TGCGCCAGCACCGCCGGACAGGCGAACTATGGCTACACCTTC
d_call: .; j_call: TRBJ2-1; clone_size: few; v_call: TRBV7-9; cdr3_aa: CASSPQGPRGNEQFF; cdr3_nt: TGTGCCAGCAGCCCACAGGGCCCGAGGGGGAATGAGCAGTTCTTC
d_call: .; j_call: TRBJ1-4; clone_size: .; v_call: TRBV20-1; cdr3_aa: CSALTRFREKLFF; cdr3_nt: TGCAGCGCTTTGACTAGGTTCCGAGAAAAACTGTTTTTT
d_call: .; j_call: TRBJ2-3; clone_size: few; v_call: TRBV20-1; cdr3_aa: CSAKTAGITADTQYF; cdr3_nt: TGCAGTGCTAAGACGGCAGGGATCACCGCAGATACGCAGTATTTT
d_call: TRBD2; j_call: TRBJ2-3; clone_size: few; v_call: TRBV12-3/TRBV12-4; cdr3_aa: CASSPGLAGATDTQYF; cdr3_nt: TGTGCCAGCAGTCCTGGACTAGCGGGGGCCACAGATACGCAGTATTTT
d_call: TRBD2; j_call: TRBJ2-1; clone_size: few; v_call: TRBV4-1; cdr3_aa: CASSQLTSGGASYNEQFF; cdr3_nt: TGCGCCAGCAGCCAACTGACTAGCGGGGGGGCCTCTTACAATGAGCAGTTCTTC
d_call: TRBD1; j_call: TRBJ2-1; clone_size: few; v_call: TRBV29-1; cdr3_aa: CSVGGQGLNEQFF; cdr3_nt: TGCAGCGTTGGGGGACAGGGCCTCAACGAGCAGTTCTTC
d_call: .; j_call: TRBJ2-7; clone_size: .; v_call: TRBV6-6; cdr3_aa: CASSYVNYEQYF; cdr3_nt: TGTGCCAGCAGTTACGTCAACTACGAGCAGTACTTC
d_call: TRBD1; j_call: TRBJ1-6; clone_size: .; v_call: TRBV4-1; cdr3_aa: CASSQDTGGGSPLHF; cdr3_nt: TGCGCCAGCAGCCAAGATACAGGGGGCGGTTCACCCCTCCACTTT
d_call: .; j_call: TRBJ2-7; clone_size: .; v_call: TRBV27; cdr3_aa: CASSTDAAIDEQYF; cdr3_nt: TGTGCCAGCAGTACGGACGCGGCCATAGACGAGCAGTACTTC
d_call: .; j_call: TRBJ2-1; clone_size: .; v_call: TRBV6-6; cdr3_aa: CASSTATDTQFF; cdr3_nt: TGTGCCAGCAGTACGGCCACAGATACGCAGTTCTTC
d_call: .; j_call: TRBJ2-1; clone_size: few; v_call: TRBV12-3/TRBV12-4; cdr3_aa: CASSFASNEQFF; cdr3_nt: TGTGCCAGCAGTTTCGCGAGCAATGAGCAGTTCTTC
d_call: .; j_call: TRBJ1-1; clone_size: .; v_call: TRBV11-2; cdr3_aa: CASSFNRDHTEAFF; cdr3_nt: TGTGCCAGCTCCTTTAACAGGGACCACACTGAAGCTTTCTTT
d_call: TRBD2; j_call: TRBJ2-1; clone_size: .; v_call: TRBV5-1; cdr3_aa: CASSLASGEALEQFF; cdr3_nt: TGCGCCAGCAGCTTGGCCAGCGGGGAGGCTCTAGAGCAGTTCTTC
d_call: .; j_call: TRBJ2-1; clone_size: many; v_call: TRBV7-2; cdr3_aa: CASSLVGREQFF; cdr3_nt: TGTGCCAGCAGCTTAGTGGGTCGTGAGCAGTTCTTC
d_call: .; j_call: TRBJ1-2; clone_size: few; v_call: TRBV20-1; cdr3_aa: CSARPGPYGYTF; cdr3_nt: TGCAGTGCTAGGCCTGGTCCCTATGGCTACACCTTC
d_call: TRBD2; j_call: TRBJ2-7; clone_size: few; v_call: TRBV5-1; cdr3_aa: CASTAHGLAGGPDREQYF; cdr3_nt: TGCGCCAGCACAGCCCACGGACTAGCGGGGGGGCCGGATCGCGAGCAGTACTTC
d_call: .; j_call: TRBJ2-7; clone_size: .; v_call: TRBV12-3/TRBV12-4; cdr3_aa: CASSLAHRSYEQYF; cdr3_nt: TGTGCCAGCAGTTTAGCGCACAGGTCCTACGAGCAGTACTTC
d_call: .; j_call: TRBJ2-5; clone_size: .; v_call: TRBV29-1; cdr3_aa: CSPLMGRVQTYQETQYF; cdr3_nt: TGCAGCCCTCTTATGGGTAGGGTACAAACGTACCAAGAGACCCAGTACTTC
d_call: TRBD1; j_call: TRBJ1-1; clone_size: once; v_call: TRBV7-2; cdr3_aa: CASSPWTGNPTEAFF; cdr3_nt: TGTGCCAGCAGCCCCTGGACAGGCAACCCCACTGAAGCTTTCTTT
d_call: .; j_call: TRBJ2-3; clone_size: .; v_call: TRBV7-9; cdr3_aa: CASRVTKDTQYF; cdr3_nt: TGTGCCAGCAGGGTGACCAAGGATACGCAGTATTTT
d_call: TRBD1; j_call: TRBJ2-5; clone_size: few; v_call: TRBV6-1; cdr3_aa: CASREGQGSREQYF; cdr3_nt: TGTGCCAGCAGGGAAGGACAGGGGAGCCGGGAGCAGTACTTC
d_call: TRBD1; j_call: TRBJ1-5; clone_size: .; v_call: TRBV5-1; cdr3_aa: CASRLQGKNQPQHF; cdr3_nt: TGCGCCAGTCGTCTACAGGGGAAAAATCAGCCCCAGCATTTT
d_call: TRBD2; j_call: TRBJ2-1; clone_size: .; v_call: TRBV20-1; cdr3_aa: CSARERISGAFNEQFF; cdr3_nt: TGCAGTGCTAGAGAGAGGATTAGCGGGGCATTCAATGAGCAGTTCTTC